These 25 T cell receptor beta chains came from one sample sequenced in a study of blood T cell repertoires in COVID-19. Assay used: immunoSEQ multiplex PCR; TCRdb lists only in-frame clones, some missing. The table lists under 200,000 clones, roughly 90% of them singletons. Specimen: PBMCs or T cells enriched from blood (not recorded which). Receptors were obtained from a woman between 45 and 60 years old who had recovered from COVID-19.

This chain joins TRBV6-5 and TRBJ2-7, with 10 nucleotides matching TRBD1. The CDR3 is 15 residues long. J lost 4 bases, V lost 8 bases, and 11 bases had no gene match. Germline CDR1 reads MNHEY; CDR2 reads SVGAGI. CDR3 sequence reads: CASRGTGAKLYEQYF. The CDR3, as DNA: TGTGCCAGCCGAGGGACAGGGGCTAAATTGTACGAGCAGTACTTC.

The chain carries TRBV18 and TRBJ2-3; 9 positions match TRBD1. The CDR3 runs to 16 residues. Germline V CDR1 and CDR2: KGHSH, LQKENI. V dropped 0 bases and J dropped 3; count of bases not matched to a gene: 4. CDR3 protein: CASSPPNRGRTDTQYF. As DNA, the CDR3 is TGTGCCAGCTCACCACCTAACAGGGGGCGAACAGATACGCAGTATTTT.

J is TRBJ2-1 and V is TRBV24-1; 7 bases align to TRBD1. The V and J ends lost 4 bases and 0 bases, in that order; junction bases with no gene match: 5. CDR1 KGHDR and CDR2 SFDVKD come from the germline V gene. The length of the CDR3 is 16 residues. CDR3 DNA sequence: TGTGCCACCAGTGACACGGACAGGAGCTCCTACAATGAGCAGTTCTTC. Protein: CATSDTDRSSYNEQFF.

The chain links TRBV11-2 to TRBJ2-1; a possible D gene is TRBD2 (6 bases). Trimming took off 5 bases at V and 9 bases at J, with 23 bases between the two ends. The CDR3 is made up of 16 amino acids. CDR1 is SGHAT and CDR2 is FQNNGV in the germline V gene. CDR3 amino acids: CASSPVAGGTTGEQFF. The CDR3 region has the DNA TGTGCCAGCAGCCCAGTAGCTGGCGGGACCACAGGTGAGCAGTTCTTC.

The CDR3: CASSLSVAGGPQTNTDTQYF. The CDR3 region has the DNA TGTGCCAGCAGCTTAAGTGTAGCGGGAGGGCCCCAGACGAACACAGATACGCAGTATTTT. This sequence joins TRBV7-8 and TRBJ2-3; the match to TRBD2 covers 11 bases. Germline CDR1 SGHVS, CDR2 FQNEAQ. Losses at the gene ends were 2 bases for V and 2 bases for J; bases not matched to a gene: 15. The length of the CDR3 is 20 residues.

The chain employs TRBV6-6 and TRBJ1-5, with 7 bases that match TRBD1. Germline CDR1 MNHNY, CDR2 SVGAGI (reference sequence). The CDR3 runs 14 residues. With V trimmed by 5 bases and J by 6 bases, 7 bases remained unmatched. CDR3 in DNA: TGTGCCAGCAGTGCCGACAGGGTGCGTCAGCCCCAGCATTTT. It translates to CASSADRVRQPQHF.

The V gene is TRBV7-6, the J gene TRBJ1-1, with D uncertain. Germline CDR1 and CDR2: SGHVS and FNYEAQ. The V and J ends lost 5 bases and 2 bases respectively, with 12 bases between them. This CDR3 spans 14 amino acids. The CDR3 bases are TGTGCCAGCAGCCCCCTCGCGTTAAACACTGAAGCTTTCTTT. Encoded protein: CASSPLALNTEAFF.

The V call is TRBV24-1, the J call TRBJ2-3; TRBD2 aligns across 7 bases. The germline V gene has CDR1 KGHDR and CDR2 SFDVKD. V gave up 7 bases and J gave up 6 bases; unmatched junction bases: 12. CDR3 length: 15 residues. For the CDR3, the DNA is TGTGCCACCAGCTGGGGGGGACCCCCCTTGGATACGCAGTATTTT. Translated: CATSWGGPPLDTQYF.

The J gene is TRBJ2-7, the V gene TRBV25-1; TRBD2 matches at 7 bases. Germline CDR1 MGHDK, CDR2 SYGVNS. J lost 2 bases, V lost 6 bases, and 4 bases had no gene match. The CDR3 contains 13 residues. The CDR3 loop is CASRPSGTYEQYF. As DNA, the CDR3 is TGTGCCAGCAGGCCTAGCGGTACCTACGAGCAGTACTTC.

V is TRBV7-2 and J is TRBJ2-7; 11 bases are a match to TRBD2. The V and J ends lost 1 base and 2 bases, in that order; junction bases with no gene match: 10. CDR1 SGHTA and CDR2 FQGNSA come from the germline V gene. The CDR3 runs 18 residues. The CDR3 sequence: CASSLGGVAGGPAYEQYF. CDR3 nucleotide sequence: TGTGCCAGCAGCTTAGGGGGGGTAGCGGGAGGGCCGGCCTACGAGCAGTACTTC.

The chain employs TRBV4-2 and TRBJ2-7; 12 bases match TRBD1. Germline CDR1 is LGHNA and CDR2 is YNFKEQ. The CDR3 runs to 17 residues. J gave up 3 bases and V 4 bases, and 10 bases lay outside the gene matches. CDR3: CASSLSSGTGGLYEQYF. The CDR3 DNA is TGTGCCAGCAGCCTAAGTTCCGGGACAGGGGGCCTCTACGAGCAGTACTTC.

The chain recombines TRBV15 with TRBJ2-7; D is possibly TRBD1 (5 bases). The CDR3 is 16 residues long. Germline-derived CDR1 and CDR2 are LNHNV and YYDKDF (reference sequence). V lost 0 bases and J 6 bases, leaving 18 bases between the germline ends. The DNA of the CDR3 is TGTGCCACCAGCAGAGATAGGGCCCAGGGAAGAAGCGAGCAGTACTTC. Its translation: CATSRDRAQGRSEQYF. Complete variable domain (other parts from reference TRBV15 and TRBJ2-7): DAMVIQNPRYQVTQFGKPVTLSCSQTLNHNVMYWYQQKSSQAPKLLFHYYDKDFNNEADTPDNFQSRRPNTSFCFLDIRSPGLGDTAMYLCATSRDRAQGRSEQYFGPGTRLTVT.

The V gene is TRBV7-9, the J gene TRBJ2-2; 9 positions agree with TRBD1. Trimming took 3 bases from V and 5 from J; bases not matched to a gene: 4. The germline V gene has CDR1 SEHNR and CDR2 FQNEAQ (reference sequence). The CDR3 is 15 amino acids. CDR3 in amino acids: CASSFHGQGTGELFF. As DNA, the CDR3 is TGTGCCAGCAGCTTTCATGGACAGGGGACCGGGGAGCTGTTTTTT.

The chain is built from TRBV28 and TRBJ2-7, with D tentatively TRBD1 (6 bases). Trimming took 3 bases from V and 3 from J, leaving 9 bases between them. This CDR3 spans 13 amino acids. CDR1 and CDR2 (germline): MDHEN, SYDVKM. The CDR3, as DNA: TGTGCCAGCAGTTTGACAGGCCGCTACGAGCAGTACTTC. Amino acids: CASSLTGRYEQYF.

The rearrangement uses TRBV5-8 and TRBJ2-3, with 9 bases aligning to TRBD1. Germline CDR1 SGHTS, CDR2 YDEGEE. V lost 5 bases and J lost 12; bases outside the gene matches: 10. The CDR3 runs 13 residues. The CDR3 DNA reads as TGTGCCAGCAGACTCCGGGACAGGGAGCGACAGTATTTT. Amino acid sequence: CASRLRDRERQYF.

The V and J genes are TRBV9 and TRBJ2-2, with a possible D match to TRBD1 (6 bases). The CDR3 consists of 13 residues. The ends were cut back, 7 bases at V and 4 bases at J, with 11 bases in the middle. Per germline, CDR1 SGDLS and CDR2 YYNGEE. The CDR3 DNA sequence: TGTGCCAGCCGAACAGGGAGCACCGGGGAGCTGTTTTTT. Its translation is CASRTGSTGELFF.

The V gene is TRBV27, the J gene TRBJ2-7, with D perhaps TRBD2 (5 bases). CDR3 length: 14 residues. V lost 0 bases and J lost 4, with 10 bases in between. Germline V lookup: CDR1 MNHEY, CDR2 SMNVEV (reference sequence). This CDR3 is CASSLSAVAYEQYF. The CDR3 region has the DNA TGTGCCAGCAGTTTATCGGCGGTAGCGTACGAGCAGTACTTC.

This clone has a single count. J is TRBJ2-7 and V is TRBV20-1; 9 nucleotides line up with TRBD1. Trimming cost V 5 bases and J 6 bases; bases outside gene matches: 2. This CDR3 spans 11 amino acids. Germline loops: CDR1 DFQATT, CDR2 SNEGSKA (reference sequence). CDR3 residues: CSAHRGREQYF. The CDR3 nucleotides are TGCAGTGCTCACAGGGGGCGCGAGCAGTACTTC.

The rearrangement joins TRBV7-9 to TRBJ2-1; TRBD1 matches 7 bases. V dropped 5 bases and J dropped 7; count of bases not matched to a gene: 5. Germline CDR1 is SEHNR and CDR2 is FQNEAQ (reference sequence). The CDR3 sequence is 13 residues long. CDR3 DNA sequence: TGTGCCAGCAGCCCACAGGGGCCAAATGAGCAGTTCTTC. Translation: CASSPQGPNEQFF.

The chain joins TRBV28 to TRBJ2-1; 7 bases agree with TRBD2. The CDR3 has 16 residues. From germline, CDR1 is MDHEN and CDR2 SYDVKM. The V segment lost 9 bases and the J segment 1 base; nucleotides outside the gene matches: 12. CDR3 sequence: CASTSFLAASYNEQFF. The CDR3 bases are TGTGCCAGTACAAGTTTCCTAGCGGCTTCCTACAATGAGCAGTTCTTC.

The chain uses TRBV25-1 and TRBJ1-2; TRBD1 agrees at 9 bases. V dropped 3 bases and J dropped 7; count of bases not matched to a gene: 18. The germline V gene encodes CDR1 MGHDK and CDR2 SYGVNS. The CDR3 is 18 residues long. DNA of the CDR3: TGTGCCAGCAGTGACCACTACGGCCCCCGGACAGGGGATGGTGGCTACACCTTC. Translation gives CASSDHYGPRTGDGGYTF.

The table lists this clone with a count of one. This sequence joins TRBV3-1 (or the pseudogene TRBV3-2) and TRBJ2-1, with D perhaps TRBD1 (7 bases). The ends were cut back, 2 bases at V and 9 bases at J, with 14 bases in the middle. Germline V gene lookup returns CDR1 LGHDT and CDR2 YNNKEL (reference sequence). This CDR3 has 14 amino acids. CDR3 in DNA: TGTGCCAGCAGCCAATTGGACCAGGGGGGTGAGCAGTTCTTC. This encodes CASSQLDQGGEQFF.

The chain employs TRBV5-4 and TRBJ2-1, with D unresolved. Deletions cut 0 bases from V and 13 bases from J, with 14 bases between. CDR1 is SGHNT and CDR2 is YYREEE in the germline V gene (reference sequence). This CDR3 has 13 amino acids. CDR3: CASSLETDGLQFF. The CDR3 DNA reads as TGTGCCAGCAGCTTGGAGACCGACGGGTTACAGTTCTTC.

The V and J genes are TRBV27 and TRBJ2-1; TRBD2 matches at 8 bases. Germline V gives CDR1 MNHEY, CDR2 SMNVEV (reference sequence). The junction had 25 bases not matched to a gene; V was cut back by 6 bases and J by 6 bases. This CDR3 spans 20 amino acids. The CDR3 loop is CASRSNIPSGSGKYINEQFF. Written as DNA, the CDR3 is TGTGCCAGCAGATCCAATATTCCCTCCGGTAGCGGGAAGTACATCAATGAGCAGTTCTTC.

V and J are TRBV25-1 and TRBJ2-7; 7 bases map to TRBD1. Germline CDR1 and CDR2: MGHDK and SYGVNS. CDR3 length equals 13 residues. Losses at the gene ends were 3 bases for V and 8 bases for J; bases not matched to a gene: 7. The CDR3 loop reads CASSDPQGDKQYF. CDR3 DNA: TGTGCCAGCAGTGATCCCCAGGGGGATAAGCAGTACTTC.